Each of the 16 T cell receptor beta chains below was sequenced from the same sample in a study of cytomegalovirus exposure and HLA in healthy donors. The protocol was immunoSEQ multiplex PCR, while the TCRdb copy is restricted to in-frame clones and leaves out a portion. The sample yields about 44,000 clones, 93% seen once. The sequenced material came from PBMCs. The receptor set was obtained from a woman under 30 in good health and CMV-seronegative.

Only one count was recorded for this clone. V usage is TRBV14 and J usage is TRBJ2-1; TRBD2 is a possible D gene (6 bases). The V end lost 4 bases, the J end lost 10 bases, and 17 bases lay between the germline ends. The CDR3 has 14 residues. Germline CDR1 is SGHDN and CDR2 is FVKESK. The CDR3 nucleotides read TGTGCCAGCAGCCGCCGGACCATTAGCGGCGAGCAGTTCTTC. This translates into CASSRRTISGEQFF.

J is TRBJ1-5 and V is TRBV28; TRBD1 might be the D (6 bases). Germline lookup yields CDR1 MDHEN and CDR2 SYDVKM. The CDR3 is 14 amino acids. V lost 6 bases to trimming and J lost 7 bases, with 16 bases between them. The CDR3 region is CASSSTGINQPQHF. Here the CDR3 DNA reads TGTGCCAGCAGCTCCACAGGGATTAACCAGCCCCAGCATTTT.

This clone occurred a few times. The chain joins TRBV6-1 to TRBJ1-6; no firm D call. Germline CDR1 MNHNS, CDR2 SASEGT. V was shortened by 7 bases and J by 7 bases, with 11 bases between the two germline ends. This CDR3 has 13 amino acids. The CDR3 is CASTGRQNSPLHF. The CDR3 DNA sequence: TGTGCCAGCACCGGCAGGCAAAATTCACCCCTCCACTTT.

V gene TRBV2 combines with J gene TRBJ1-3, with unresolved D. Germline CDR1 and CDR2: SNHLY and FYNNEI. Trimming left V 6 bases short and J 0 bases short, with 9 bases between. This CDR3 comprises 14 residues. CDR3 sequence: CASSPRSSGNTIYF. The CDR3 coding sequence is TGTGCCAGCAGCCCTAGGAGCTCTGGAAACACCATATATTTT.

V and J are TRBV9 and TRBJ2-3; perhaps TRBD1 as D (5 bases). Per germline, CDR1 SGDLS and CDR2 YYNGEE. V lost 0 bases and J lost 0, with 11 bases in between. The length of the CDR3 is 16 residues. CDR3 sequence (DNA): TGTGCCAGCAGCGTAGGTGCAGGGCATAGCACAGATACGCAGTATTTT. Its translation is CASSVGAGHSTDTQYF.

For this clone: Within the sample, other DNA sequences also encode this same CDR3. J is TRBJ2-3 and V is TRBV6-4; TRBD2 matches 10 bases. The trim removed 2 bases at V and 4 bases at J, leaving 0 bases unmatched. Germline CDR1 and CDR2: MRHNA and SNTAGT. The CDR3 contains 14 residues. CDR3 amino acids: CASSDSGGADTQYF. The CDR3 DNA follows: TGTGCCAGCAGTGACAGCGGGGGGGCAGATACGCAGTATTTT.

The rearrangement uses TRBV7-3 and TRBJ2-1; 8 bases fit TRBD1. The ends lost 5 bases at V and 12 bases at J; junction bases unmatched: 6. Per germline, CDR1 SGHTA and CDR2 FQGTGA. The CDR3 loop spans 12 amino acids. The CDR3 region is CASSPGQGGQFF. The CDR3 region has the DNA TGTGCCAGCAGCCCTGGACAGGGCGGGCAGTTCTTC.

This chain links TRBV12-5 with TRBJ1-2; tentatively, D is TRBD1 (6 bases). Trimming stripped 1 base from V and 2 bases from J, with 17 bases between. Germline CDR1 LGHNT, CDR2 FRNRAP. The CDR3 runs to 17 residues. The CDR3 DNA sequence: TGTGCTAGTGGTTTGGAAGGGGGTAGCGCCCCGAACTATGGCTACACCTTC. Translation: CASGLEGGSAPNYGYTF.

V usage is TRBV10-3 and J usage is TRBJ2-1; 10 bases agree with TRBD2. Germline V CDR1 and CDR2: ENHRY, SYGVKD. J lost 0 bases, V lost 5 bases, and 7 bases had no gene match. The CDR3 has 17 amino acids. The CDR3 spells CAISPDWTSGSYNEQFF. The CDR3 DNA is TGTGCCATCAGTCCAGATTGGACTAGCGGCTCCTACAATGAGCAGTTCTTC.

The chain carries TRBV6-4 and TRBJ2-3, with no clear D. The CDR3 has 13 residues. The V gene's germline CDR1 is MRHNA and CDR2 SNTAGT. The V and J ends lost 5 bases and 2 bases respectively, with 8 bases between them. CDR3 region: CASSRVLTDTQYF. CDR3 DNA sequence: TGTGCCAGCAGTCGGGTCCTCACAGATACGCAGTATTTT.

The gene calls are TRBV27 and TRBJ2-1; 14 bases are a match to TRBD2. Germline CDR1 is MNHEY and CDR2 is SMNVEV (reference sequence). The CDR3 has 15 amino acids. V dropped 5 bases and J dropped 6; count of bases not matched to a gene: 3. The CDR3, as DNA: TGTGCCAGCAGTCTAGGGACTAGCGGGAGCAATGAGCAGTTCTTC. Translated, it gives CASSLGTSGSNEQFF.

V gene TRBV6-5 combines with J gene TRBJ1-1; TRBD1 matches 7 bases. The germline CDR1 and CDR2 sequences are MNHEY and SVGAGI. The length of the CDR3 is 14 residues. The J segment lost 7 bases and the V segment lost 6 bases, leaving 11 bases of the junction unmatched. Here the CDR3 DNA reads TGTGCCAGCAGCTCCCCCTCGGACAGGCGTGAAGCTTTCTTT. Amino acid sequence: CASSSPSDRREAFF.

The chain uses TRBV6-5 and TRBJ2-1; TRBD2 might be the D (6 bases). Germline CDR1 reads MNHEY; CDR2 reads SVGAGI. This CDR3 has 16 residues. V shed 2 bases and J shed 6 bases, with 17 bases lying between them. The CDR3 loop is CASSYAIAVSFNEQFF. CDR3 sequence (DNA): TGTGCCAGCAGTTACGCGATAGCGGTAAGCTTCAATGAGCAGTTCTTC.

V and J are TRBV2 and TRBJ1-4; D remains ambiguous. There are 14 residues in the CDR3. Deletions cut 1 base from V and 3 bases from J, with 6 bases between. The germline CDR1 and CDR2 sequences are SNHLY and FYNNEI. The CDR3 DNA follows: TGTGCCAGCAGTGAAGTAAGCCCTAATGAAAAACTGTTTTTT. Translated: CASSEVSPNEKLFF.

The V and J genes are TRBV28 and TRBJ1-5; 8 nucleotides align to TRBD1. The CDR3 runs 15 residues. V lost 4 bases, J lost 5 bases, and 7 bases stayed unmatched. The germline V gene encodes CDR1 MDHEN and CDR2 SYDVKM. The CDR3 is CASSSSGQGDQPQHF. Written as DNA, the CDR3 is TGTGCCAGCAGTTCTTCCGGACAGGGTGATCAGCCCCAGCATTTT.

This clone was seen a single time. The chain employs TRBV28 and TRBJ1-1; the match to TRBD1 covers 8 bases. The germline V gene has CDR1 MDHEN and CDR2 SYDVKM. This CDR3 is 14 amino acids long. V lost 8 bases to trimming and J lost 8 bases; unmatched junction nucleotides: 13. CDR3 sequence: CASSIHGTGAEAFF. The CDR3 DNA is TGTGCCAGCTCCATACACGGGACAGGTGCCGAAGCTTTCTTT.